Below, 3 T cell receptor beta chains from the same sample are listed, as sequenced in a study of PD-1 blockade in classical Hodgkin lymphoma. Some clones are missing from TCRdb's copy, which holds only in-frame ones; the method was immunoSEQ multiplex PCR. The sample records around 13,000 clones, 90% being singletons. Brentuximab vedotin exposure varied, and every patient relapsed after autologous stem cell transplantation. Magnetic negative selection was used to purify CD4+ T cells from PBMCs that had been thawed. The sequencing here drew on CD4+ T cells from blood, taken at baseline. Receptor source: a human donor with classical Hodgkin lymphoma.

The V gene is TRBV11-2, the J gene TRBJ2-7; D gene ambiguous. Trimming shortened V by 0 bases and J by 6 bases, and 9 bases separated the two germline ends. Germline V CDR1 and CDR2: SGHAT, FQNNGV. This CDR3 is built from 13 residues. The CDR3 is CASSLDRASEQYF. The DNA for the CDR3 is TGTGCCAGCAGCTTAGATAGGGCGAGCGAGCAGTACTTC.

V usage is TRBV14 and J usage is TRBJ2-7; D gene uncertain. Trimming pared 1 base from V and 10 bases from J, leaving 11 bases between. The V gene's germline CDR1 is SGHDN and CDR2 FVKESK. The CDR3 length is 12 residues. The CDR3 nucleotides read TGTGCCAGCAGCCAAGTCGACTCAAGTCAGTACTTC. This gives the protein CASSQVDSSQYF.

V and J are TRBV7-2 and TRBJ1-2; D is possibly TRBD1 (5 bases). There are 13 residues in the CDR3. Germline lookup yields CDR1 SGHTA and CDR2 FQGNSA. V lost 1 base and J lost 2, with 5 bases in between. The CDR3 loop reads CASSLGQNYGYTF. The CDR3 coding sequence is TGTGCCAGCAGCTTAGGACAGAACTATGGCTACACCTTC.